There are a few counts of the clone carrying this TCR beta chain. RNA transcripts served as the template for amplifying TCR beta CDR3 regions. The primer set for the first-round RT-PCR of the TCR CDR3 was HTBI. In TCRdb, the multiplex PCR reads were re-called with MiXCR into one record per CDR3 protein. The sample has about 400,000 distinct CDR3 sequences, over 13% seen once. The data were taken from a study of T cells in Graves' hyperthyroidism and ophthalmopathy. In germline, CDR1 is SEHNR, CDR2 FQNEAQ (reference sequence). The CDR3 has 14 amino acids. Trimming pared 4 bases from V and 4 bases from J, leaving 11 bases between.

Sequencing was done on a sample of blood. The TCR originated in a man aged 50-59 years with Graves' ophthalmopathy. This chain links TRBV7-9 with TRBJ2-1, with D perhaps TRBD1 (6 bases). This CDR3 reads CASSSRQEYNEQFF. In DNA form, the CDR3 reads TGTGCCAGCAGCTCGCGACAGGAATACAATGAGCAGTTCTTC.